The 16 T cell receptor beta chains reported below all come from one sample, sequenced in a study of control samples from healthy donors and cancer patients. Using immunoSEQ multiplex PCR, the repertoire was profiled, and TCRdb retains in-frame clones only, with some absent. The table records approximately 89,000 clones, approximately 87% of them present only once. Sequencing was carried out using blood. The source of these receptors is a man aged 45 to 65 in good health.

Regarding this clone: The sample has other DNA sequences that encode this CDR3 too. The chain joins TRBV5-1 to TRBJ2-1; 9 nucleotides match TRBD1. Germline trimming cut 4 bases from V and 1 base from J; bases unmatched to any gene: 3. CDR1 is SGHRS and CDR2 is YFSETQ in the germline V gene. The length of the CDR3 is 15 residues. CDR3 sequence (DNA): TGCGCCAGCAGCCCACAGGGGGCATCCTACAATGAGCAGTTCTTC. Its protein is CASSPQGASYNEQFF. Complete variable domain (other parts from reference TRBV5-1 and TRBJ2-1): KAGVTQTPRYLIKTRGQQVTLSCSPISGHRSVSWYQQTPGQGLQFLFEYFSETQRNKGNFPGRFSGRQFSNSRSEMNVSTLELGDSALYLCASSPQGASYNEQFFGPGTRLTVL.

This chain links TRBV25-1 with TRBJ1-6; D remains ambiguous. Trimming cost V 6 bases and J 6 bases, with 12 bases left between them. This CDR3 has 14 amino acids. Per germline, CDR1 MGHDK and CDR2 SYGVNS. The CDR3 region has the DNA TGTGCCAGCAGGGCCTCATGGGGTAATTCACCCCTCCACTTT. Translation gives CASRASWGNSPLHF.

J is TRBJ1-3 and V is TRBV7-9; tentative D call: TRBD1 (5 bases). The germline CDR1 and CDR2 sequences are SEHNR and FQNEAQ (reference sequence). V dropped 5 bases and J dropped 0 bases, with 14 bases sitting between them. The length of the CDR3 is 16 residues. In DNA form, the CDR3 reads TGTGCCAGCAGCCTCTGGGGACTGAACTCTGGAAACACCATATATTTT. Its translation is CASSLWGLNSGNTIYF.

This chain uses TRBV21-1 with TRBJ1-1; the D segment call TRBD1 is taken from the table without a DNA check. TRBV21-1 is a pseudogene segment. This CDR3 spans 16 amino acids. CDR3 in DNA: TGTGCCACCCGACGGGACAGGCGTCCCTTGAACACTGAAGCTTTCTTT. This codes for CATRRDRRPLNTEAFF.

As DNA, the CDR3 is TGTGCCATCAGTCCGGGACTCGAAGGGGAGACCCAGTACTTC. Translating it yields CAISPGLEGETQYF. This rearrangement joins TRBV10-3 to TRBJ2-5, with D possibly being TRBD2 (6 bases). V was pared by 5 bases and J by 5 bases, with 15 bases between. Germline V gene lookup returns CDR1 ENHRY and CDR2 SYGVKD. The length of the CDR3 is 14 residues.

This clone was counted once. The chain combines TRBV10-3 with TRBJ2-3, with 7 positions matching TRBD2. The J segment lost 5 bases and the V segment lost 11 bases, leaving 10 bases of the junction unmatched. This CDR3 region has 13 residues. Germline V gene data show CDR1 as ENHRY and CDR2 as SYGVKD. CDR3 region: CAGGDSGVDTQYF. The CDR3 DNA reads TGTGCCGGGGGGGACTCCGGGGTAGATACGCAGTATTTT.

CDR3 nucleotides: TGTGCCAGTAGTATAAACACCCAGGGAGGCTATGGCTACACCTTC. As protein: CASSINTQGGYGYTF. The chain links TRBV19 to TRBJ1-2, with D tentatively TRBD1 (5 bases). V lost 2 bases and J 4 bases, leaving 14 bases between the germline ends. The length of the CDR3 is 15 residues. CDR1 and CDR2 (germline): LNHDA, SQIVND (reference sequence).

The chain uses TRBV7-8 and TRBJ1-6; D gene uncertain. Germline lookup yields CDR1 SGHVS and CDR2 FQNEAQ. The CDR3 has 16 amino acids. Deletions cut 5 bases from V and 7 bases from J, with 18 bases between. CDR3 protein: CASSLWNRGNNSPLHF. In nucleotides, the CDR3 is TGTGCCAGCAGCCTATGGAACCGAGGGAACAATTCACCCCTCCACTTT.

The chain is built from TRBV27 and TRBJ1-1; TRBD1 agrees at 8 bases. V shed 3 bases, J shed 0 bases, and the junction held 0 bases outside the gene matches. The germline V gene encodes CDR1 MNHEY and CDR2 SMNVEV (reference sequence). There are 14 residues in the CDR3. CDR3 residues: CASSLDRVNTEAFF. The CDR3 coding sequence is TGTGCCAGCAGTTTGGACAGGGTGAACACTGAAGCTTTCTTT.

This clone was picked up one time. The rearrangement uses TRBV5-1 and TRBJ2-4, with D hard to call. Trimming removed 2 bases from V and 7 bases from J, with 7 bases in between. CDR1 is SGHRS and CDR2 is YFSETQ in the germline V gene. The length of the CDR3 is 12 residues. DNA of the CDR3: TGCGCCAGCAGCTTAAATAGGAACATTCAGTACTTC. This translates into CASSLNRNIQYF.

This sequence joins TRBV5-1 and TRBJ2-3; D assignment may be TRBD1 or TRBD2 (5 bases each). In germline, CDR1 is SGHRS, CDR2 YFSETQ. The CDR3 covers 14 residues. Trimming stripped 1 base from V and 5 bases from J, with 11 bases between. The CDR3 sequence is CASSLSQAGDTQYF. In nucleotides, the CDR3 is TGCGCCAGCAGCTTGTCACAGGCGGGAGATACGCAGTATTTT.

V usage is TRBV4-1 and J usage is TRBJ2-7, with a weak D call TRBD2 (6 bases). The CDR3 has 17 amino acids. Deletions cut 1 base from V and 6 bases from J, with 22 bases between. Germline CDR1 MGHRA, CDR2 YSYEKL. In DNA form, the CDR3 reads TGCGCCAGCAGCCAAGGTGGTGGCCAGGTAGGGGACTCCGAGCAGTACGTC. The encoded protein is CASSQGGGQVGDSEQYV.

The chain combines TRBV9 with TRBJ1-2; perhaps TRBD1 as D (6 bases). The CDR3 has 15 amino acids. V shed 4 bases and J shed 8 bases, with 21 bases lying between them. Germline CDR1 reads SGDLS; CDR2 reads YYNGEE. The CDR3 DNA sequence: TGTGCCAGCAGCCTGGGGGGCGGGCCCCGATTCGGCTACACCTTC. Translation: CASSLGGGPRFGYTF.

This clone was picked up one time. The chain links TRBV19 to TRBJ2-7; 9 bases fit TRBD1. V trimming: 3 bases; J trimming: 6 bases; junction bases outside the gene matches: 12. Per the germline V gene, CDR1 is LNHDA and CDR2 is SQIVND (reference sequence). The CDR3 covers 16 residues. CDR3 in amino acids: CASSMWGRTGEGEQYV. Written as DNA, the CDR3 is TGTGCCAGTAGTATGTGGGGGAGGACAGGGGAAGGCGAGCAGTACGTC.

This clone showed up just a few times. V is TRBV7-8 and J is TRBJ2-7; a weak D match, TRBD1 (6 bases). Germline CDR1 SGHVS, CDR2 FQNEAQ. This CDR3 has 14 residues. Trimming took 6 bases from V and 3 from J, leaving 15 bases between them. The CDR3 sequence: CASSSQTGNYEQYF. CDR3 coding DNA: TGTGCCAGCAGTTCACAAACAGGGAACTACGAGCAGTACTTC.

The CDR3 nucleotides are TGTGCCATCAGTGAGTGGAGGGAGGGAGCTGAAAAACTGTTTTTT. It yields the protein CAISEWREGAEKLFF. This chain uses TRBV10-3 with TRBJ1-4; no clear D gene. Germline loops: CDR1 ENHRY, CDR2 SYGVKD. CDR3 length: 15 amino acids. V lost 1 base and J lost 7, with 13 bases in between.